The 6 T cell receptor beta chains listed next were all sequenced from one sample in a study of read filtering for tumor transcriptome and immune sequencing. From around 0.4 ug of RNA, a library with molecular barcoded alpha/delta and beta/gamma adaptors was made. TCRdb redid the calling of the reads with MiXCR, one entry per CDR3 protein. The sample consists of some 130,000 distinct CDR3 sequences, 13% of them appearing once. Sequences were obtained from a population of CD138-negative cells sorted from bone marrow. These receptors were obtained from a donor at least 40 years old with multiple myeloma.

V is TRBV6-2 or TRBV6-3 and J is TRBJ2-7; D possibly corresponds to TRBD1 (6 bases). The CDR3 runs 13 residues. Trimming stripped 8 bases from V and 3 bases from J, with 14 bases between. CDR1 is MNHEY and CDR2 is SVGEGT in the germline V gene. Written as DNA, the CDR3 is TGTGCCAGCGGAGACAGGCCGCGCTACGAGCAGTACTTC. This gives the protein CASGDRPRYEQYF.

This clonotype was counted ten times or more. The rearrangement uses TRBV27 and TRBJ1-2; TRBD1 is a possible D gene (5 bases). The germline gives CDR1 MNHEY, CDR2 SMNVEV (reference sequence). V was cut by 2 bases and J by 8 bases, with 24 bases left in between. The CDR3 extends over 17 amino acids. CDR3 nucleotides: TGTGCCAGCAGTTTAATACCCTGGCCCCCCGGGACGGAAGGCTACACCTTC. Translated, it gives CASSLIPWPPGTEGYTF.

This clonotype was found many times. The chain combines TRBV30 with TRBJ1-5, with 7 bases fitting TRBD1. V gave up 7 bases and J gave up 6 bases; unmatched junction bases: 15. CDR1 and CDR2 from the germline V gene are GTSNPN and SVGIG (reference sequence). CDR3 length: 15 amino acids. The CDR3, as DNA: TGTGCCTTGACCCTTGACAGGGATGCGGGTCAGCCCCAGCATTTT. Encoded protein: CALTLDRDAGQPQHF. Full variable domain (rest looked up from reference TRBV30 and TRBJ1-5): SQTIHQWPATLVQPVGSPLSLECTVEGTSNPNLYWYRQAAGRGLQLLFYSVGIGQISSEVPQNLSASRPQDRQFILSSKKLLLSDSGFYLCALTLDRDAGQPQHFGDGTRLSIL.

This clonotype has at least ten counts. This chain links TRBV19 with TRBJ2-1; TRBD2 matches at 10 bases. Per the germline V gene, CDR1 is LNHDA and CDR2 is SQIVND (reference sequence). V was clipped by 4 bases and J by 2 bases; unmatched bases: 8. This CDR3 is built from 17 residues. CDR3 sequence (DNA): TGTGCCAGTAGTAGAACCCCCGGGACTAGCGCCTACAATGAGCAGTTCTTC. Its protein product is CASSRTPGTSAYNEQFF.

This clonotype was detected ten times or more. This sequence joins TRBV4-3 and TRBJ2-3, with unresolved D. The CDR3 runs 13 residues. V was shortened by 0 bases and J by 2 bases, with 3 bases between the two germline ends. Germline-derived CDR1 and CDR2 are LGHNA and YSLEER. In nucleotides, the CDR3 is TGCGCCAGCAGCCAAGATTTCACAGATACGCAGTATTTT. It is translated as CASSQDFTDTQYF.

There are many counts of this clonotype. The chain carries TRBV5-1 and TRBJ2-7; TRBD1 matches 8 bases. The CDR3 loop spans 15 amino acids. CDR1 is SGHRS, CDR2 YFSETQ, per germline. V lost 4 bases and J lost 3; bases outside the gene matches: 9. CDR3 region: CASSPWQGADYEQYF. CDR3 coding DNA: TGCGCCAGCAGCCCCTGGCAGGGGGCTGACTACGAGCAGTACTTC.